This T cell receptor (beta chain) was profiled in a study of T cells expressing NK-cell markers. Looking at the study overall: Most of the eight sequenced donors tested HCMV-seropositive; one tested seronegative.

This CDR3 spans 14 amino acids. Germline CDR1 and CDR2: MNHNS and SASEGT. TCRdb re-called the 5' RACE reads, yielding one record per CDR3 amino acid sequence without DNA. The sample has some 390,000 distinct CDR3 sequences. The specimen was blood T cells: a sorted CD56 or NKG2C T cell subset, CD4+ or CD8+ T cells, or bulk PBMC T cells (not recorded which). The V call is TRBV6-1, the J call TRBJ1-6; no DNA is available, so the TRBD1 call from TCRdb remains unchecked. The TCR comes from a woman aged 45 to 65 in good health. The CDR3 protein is CATQGARGTSTLHF.